These T cell receptor beta chains were read from a single sample in a study of CD8 T cells in Susac syndrome. TCRdb fed the immunoSEQ multiplex PCR reads into MiXCR, producing one record per CDR3 protein. The data contain roughly 200,000 distinct CDR3 sequences, roughly 95% of them seen just once; the ten biggest clones take up about 0.095%. The specimen sequenced was CD4+ T cells from PBMCs. Every receptor here comes from a human donor in good health. Each CDR3 is given with its conserved first and last residue. Each record gives: D gene, V gene, J gene, clone size, CDR3 protein, CDR3 DNA. The D gene is left open where the match is weak. Clone size is given for some rows only: seen once, a few or many times, or a class if the clone is expanded.

D: .; V: TRBV12-3/TRBV12-4; J: TRBJ1-1; size: .; CDR3: CASRGVNTEAFF; DNA: TGTGCCAGCCGGGGTGTGAACACTGAAGCTTTCTTT
D: TRBD2; V: TRBV6-2/TRBV6-3; J: TRBJ2-3; size: .; CDR3: CASTTGGGTDTQYF; DNA: TGTGCCAGCACCACGGGAGGGGGCACAGATACGCAGTATTTT
D: .; V: TRBV7-9; J: TRBJ2-1; size: .; CDR3: CASSFDKGDEQFF; DNA: TGTGCCAGCAGCTTTGATAAGGGGGATGAGCAGTTCTTC
D: .; V: TRBV29-1; J: TRBJ2-5; size: few; CDR3: CSVARGQETQYF; DNA: TGCAGCGTTGCCCGGGGCCAAGAGACCCAGTACTTC
D: TRBD1; V: TRBV6-1; J: TRBJ1-2; size: .; CDR3: CASRESGGAGYTF; DNA: TGTGCCAGCAGAGAATCAGGGGGAGCTGGCTACACCTTC
D: .; V: TRBV7-9; J: TRBJ2-6; size: .; CDR3: CASRPDTYSGANVLTF; DNA: TGTGCCAGCAGACCCGACACCTATTCTGGGGCCAACGTCCTGACTTTC
D: .; V: TRBV3-1; J: TRBJ1-5; size: once; CDR3: CASSQRRENQPQHF; DNA: TGTGCCAGCAGCCAAAGGCGGGAGAATCAGCCCCAGCATTTT
D: .; V: TRBV20-1; J: TRBJ2-3; size: .; CDR3: CSASGDTDTQYF; DNA: TGCAGTGCTAGTGGGGACACAGATACGCAGTATTTT
D: .; V: TRBV7-9; J: TRBJ2-5; size: .; CDR3: CASSLALTVETQYF; DNA: TGTGCCAGCAGCTTAGCCCTTACCGTGGAGACCCAGTACTTC
D: TRBD2; V: TRBV11-2; J: TRBJ2-1; size: .; CDR3: CASSAVVLAGGSEQFF; DNA: TGTGCCAGCAGCGCTGTAGTTCTAGCGGGGGGGTCTGAGCAGTTCTTC
D: TRBD2; V: TRBV27; J: TRBJ2-5; size: .; CDR3: CASSEQGLAGVGETQYF; DNA: TGTGCCAGCAGTGAACAGGGACTAGCGGGAGTGGGAGAGACCCAGTACTTC
D: .; V: TRBV3-1; J: TRBJ2-5; size: .; CDR3: CASSQDIEGAQYF; DNA: TGTGCCAGCAGCCAAGATATAGAGGGGGCCCAGTACTTC
D: .; V: TRBV5-4; J: TRBJ1-5; size: .; CDR3: CASSLSTWAAQHF; DNA: TGTGCCAGCAGCTTGTCCACATGGGCGGCCCAGCATTTT
D: TRBD1; V: TRBV9; J: TRBJ1-1; size: .; CDR3: CASSDEDRDRQAEAFF; DNA: TGTGCCAGCAGTGACGAAGACAGGGATCGTCAAGCTGAAGCTTTCTTT
D: .; V: TRBV3-1; J: TRBJ1-1; size: .; CDR3: CASSQDTPISRAFF; DNA: TGTGCCAGCAGCCAAGATACGCCCATCTCGAGGGCTTTCTTT
D: .; V: TRBV15; J: TRBJ2-2; size: .; CDR3: CATSRDLTGNTGELFF; DNA: TGTGCCACCAGCAGAGATCTTACAGGGAACACCGGGGAGCTGTTTTTT
D: TRBD1; V: TRBV7-2; J: TRBJ2-5; size: .; CDR3: CASSLATGPIGETQYF; DNA: TGTGCCAGCAGCTTAGCGACAGGGCCCATCGGAGAGACCCAGTACTTC
D: .; V: TRBV7-2; J: TRBJ2-7; size: .; CDR3: CASSLPASSPYEQYF; DNA: TGTGCCAGCAGCTTACCCGCTAGCTCGCCCTACGAGCAGTACTTC
D: .; V: TRBV19; J: TRBJ1-2; size: .; CDR3: CASSPREGGYTF; DNA: TGTGCCAGTAGTCCCCGGGAGGGCGGCTACACCTTC
D: .; V: TRBV4-3; J: TRBJ2-4; size: once; CDR3: CASSQAHRGIKNIQYF; DNA: TGCGCCAGCAGCCAAGCGCATCGGGGTATCAAAAACATTCAGTACTTC
D: .; V: TRBV3-1; J: TRBJ1-1; size: .; CDR3: CASSQGDNTEAFF; DNA: TGTGCCAGCAGCCAAGGGGACAACACTGAAGCTTTCTTT
D: .; V: TRBV7-2; J: TRBJ1-2; size: .; CDR3: CASSLHVADGYTF; DNA: TGTGCCAGCAGCTTACACGTAGCGGATGGCTACACCTTC
D: TRBD1; V: TRBV27; J: TRBJ2-3; size: .; CDR3: CASSRDRDFTDTQYF; DNA: TGTGCCAGCTCCCGGGACAGAGATTTCACAGATACGCAGTATTTT
D: .; V: TRBV7-2; J: TRBJ2-7; size: few; CDR3: CASSSGRQFYEQYF; DNA: TGTGCCAGCAGCTCGGGGAGACAGTTCTACGAGCAGTACTTC
D: .; V: TRBV5-4; J: TRBJ2-2; size: .; CDR3: CASRSGTTNTGELFF; DNA: TGTGCCAGCAGGTCCGGGACGACGAACACCGGGGAGCTGTTTTTT
D: .; V: TRBV4-1; J: TRBJ1-1; size: once; CDR3: CASSAQVTPNTEAFF; DNA: TGCGCCAGCAGCGCGCAGGTGACACCGAACACTGAAGCTTTCTTT
D: .; V: TRBV12-3/TRBV12-4; J: TRBJ2-3; size: .; CDR3: CASSYDGDTQYF; DNA: TGTGCCAGCAGTTACGACGGAGATACGCAGTATTTT
D: TRBD1; V: TRBV20-1; J: TRBJ1-1; size: .; CDR3: CSAFGTGGSRVAFF; DNA: TGCAGTGCTTTTGGGACAGGGGGCTCGAGAGTCGCTTTCTTT
D: .; V: TRBV9; J: TRBJ1-1; size: .; CDR3: CASSVDGNTEAFF; DNA: TGTGCCAGCAGCGTAGACGGGAACACTGAAGCTTTCTTT
D: .; V: TRBV14; J: TRBJ2-2; size: .; CDR3: CASSSKWWQHDTGELFF; DNA: TGTGCCAGCAGCTCGAAGTGGTGGCAGCACGACACCGGGGAGCTGTTTTTT
D: .; V: TRBV10-2; J: TRBJ1-2; size: .; CDR3: CASTGDSGYGYTF; DNA: TGCGCCAGCACGGGAGATTCCGGCTATGGCTACACCTTC
D: .; V: TRBV20-1; J: TRBJ2-1; size: .; CDR3: CSASGVGVLGNEQFF; DNA: TGCAGTGCTAGCGGGGTAGGGGTCCTAGGGAATGAGCAGTTCTTC
D: .; V: TRBV25-1; J: TRBJ1-1; size: once; CDR3: CASSKVGKNTEAFF; DNA: TGTGCCAGCAGTAAGGTAGGGAAGAACACTGAAGCTTTCTTT
D: .; V: TRBV20-1; J: TRBJ1-5; size: .; CDR3: CSARALQGSGSNQPQHF; DNA: TGCAGTGCTAGAGCTCTACAGGGCTCCGGGAGCAATCAGCCCCAGCATTTT
D: TRBD1; V: TRBV27; J: TRBJ1-4; size: .; CDR3: CASMQGDEKLFF; DNA: TGTGCCAGCATGCAGGGGGATGAAAAACTGTTTTTT
D: .; V: TRBV7-9; J: TRBJ1-5; size: .; CDR3: CASSVQGNQPQHF; DNA: TGTGCCAGCAGCGTTCAGGGAAATCAGCCCCAGCATTTT
D: .; V: TRBV9; J: TRBJ2-5; size: .; CDR3: CASSVGGVQETQYF; DNA: TGTGCCAGCAGCGTAGGAGGCGTCCAAGAGACCCAGTACTTC
D: TRBD1; V: TRBV2; J: TRBJ1-2; size: once; CDR3: CASSEGQGLYYGYTF; DNA: TGTGCCAGCAGTGAGGGACAGGGGCTTTACTATGGCTACACCTTC
D: TRBD1; V: TRBV6-5; J: TRBJ2-7; size: .; CDR3: CASRETGDSHEQYF; DNA: TGTGCCAGCAGGGAGACAGGGGACAGCCACGAGCAGTACTTC
D: .; V: TRBV7-2; J: TRBJ2-3; size: .; CDR3: CASSRIGGEGGTDTQYF; DNA: TGTGCCAGCAGCCGGATCGGGGGTGAGGGAGGCACAGATACGCAGTATTTT
D: .; V: TRBV7-9; J: TRBJ1-2; size: .; CDR3: CASSLGRDDYGYTF; DNA: TGTGCCAGCAGCCTGGGTAGGGATGACTATGGCTACACCTTC
D: .; V: TRBV5-1; J: TRBJ2-6; size: once; CDR3: CASSLESSGANVLTF; DNA: TGCGCCAGCAGCTTGGAAAGCTCTGGGGCCAACGTCCTGACTTTC
D: .; V: TRBV28; J: TRBJ1-2; size: .; CDR3: CASSGGLPRDGYTF; DNA: TGTGCCAGCAGCGGGGGCCTTCCCAGGGATGGCTACACCTTC
D: .; V: TRBV7-2; J: TRBJ1-2; size: .; CDR3: CASSRLDSIYGYTF; DNA: TGTGCCAGCAGCCGATTAGACAGCATCTATGGCTACACCTTC
D: .; V: TRBV15; J: TRBJ2-5; size: .; CDR3: CATSRDQGWGETQYF; DNA: TGTGCCACCAGCAGAGATCAGGGGTGGGGAGAGACCCAGTACTTC
D: TRBD1; V: TRBV28; J: TRBJ1-2; size: once; CDR3: CASISPYRGPYYTF; DNA: TGTGCCAGCATCTCCCCGTACAGGGGGCCGTACTACACCTTC
D: .; V: TRBV14; J: TRBJ2-1; size: .; CDR3: CASSQELAVNEQFF; DNA: TGTGCCAGCAGCCAAGAACTCGCAGTGAATGAGCAGTTCTTC
D: .; V: TRBV24-1; J: TRBJ1-5; size: .; CDR3: CATSEGGTGNQPQHF; DNA: TGTGCCACCAGTGAGGGGGGAACAGGGAATCAGCCCCAGCATTTT
D: .; V: TRBV5-6; J: TRBJ2-7; size: .; CDR3: CASSLEQPYEQYF; DNA: TGTGCCAGCAGCTTGGAGCAGCCCTACGAGCAGTACTTC
D: .; V: TRBV27; J: TRBJ1-2; size: .; CDR3: CASTQDMAYGYTF; DNA: TGTGCCAGCACTCAGGACATGGCATATGGCTACACCTTC
D: TRBD1; V: TRBV6-2/TRBV6-3; J: TRBJ1-2; size: once; CDR3: CASSRETRTGGGGYTF; DNA: TGTGCCAGCAGTCGCGAGACCCGGACAGGGGGCGGTGGCTACACCTTC
D: TRBD1; V: TRBV29-1; J: TRBJ2-1; size: few; CDR3: CSARQGSYNEQFF; DNA: TGCAGTGCTAGACAGGGATCTTACAATGAGCAGTTCTTC
D: .; V: TRBV5-1; J: TRBJ2-3; size: once; CDR3: CASSLAARSTDTQYF; DNA: TGCGCCAGCAGCTTGGCCGCACGAAGCACAGATACGCAGTATTTT